These T cell receptor beta chains were read from a single sample in a study of beta chain features in type 1 diabetes. Clones were sequenced by immunoSEQ multiplex PCR, and TCRdb holds only the in-frame ones, with some missing. The profile shows hundreds of thousands of clones, 10% to 15% of them singletons. What was sequenced was naive CD4+ T cells from blood. All receptors derive from a man aged 18 to 29 in good health. The CDR3 runs from the conserved cysteine through the conserved F or W. The D gene is left open where the match is weak. Rows may omit the clone size; those that give it use once, few, many or a size class.

V	J	length	D	size	DNA	CDR3
TRBV11-3	TRBJ2-1	16	TRBD2	few	TGTGCCAGCAGCACGGGACTAGCGGGAGGCTTCGGGGAGCAGTTCTTC	CASSTGLAGGFGEQFF
TRBV5-8	TRBJ1-2	14	NA	NA	TGTGCCAGCAGCAGGACACTCCGGGGGGATGGCTACACCTTC	CASSRTLRGDGYTF
TRBV7-6	TRBJ2-6	15	NA	few	TGTGCCAGCAGCTTTTTATTCTCTGGGGCCAACGTCCTGACTTTC	CASSFLFSGANVLTF
TRBV28	TRBJ2-5	16	TRBD2	few	TGTGCCAGCAGTTCCACCCGGGAGGGCCCTGGAGAGACCCAGTACTTC	CASSSTREGPGETQYF
TRBV9	TRBJ1-2	14	NA	few	TGTGCCAGCAGCGTTTTTGAGGTTTCGAATGGCTACACCTTC	CASSVFEVSNGYTF
TRBV5-1	TRBJ2-5	16	NA	NA	TGCGCCAGCAGCTTGGTCTGGGACACGCGCCAAGAGACCCAGTACTTC	CASSLVWDTRQETQYF
TRBV7-6	TRBJ2-7	15	TRBD2	NA	TGTGCCAGCAGCTTATACCCGGGAGGGCCTTACGAGCAGTACTTC	CASSLYPGGPYEQYF
TRBV6-6	TRBJ2-3	14	NA	NA	TGTGCCAGCAGTCCCGTAGATGGCACAGATACGCAGTATTTT	CASSPVDGTDTQYF
TRBV20-1	TRBJ1-1	11	NA	few	TGCAGTGTCAGGCTGAACACTGAAGCTTTCTTT	CSVRLNTEAFF
TRBV7-9	TRBJ1-6	14	TRBD1	NA	TGTGCCAGCAGCGGACAGGGGTATAATTCACCCCTCCACTTT	CASSGQGYNSPLHF
TRBV9	TRBJ1-2	15	NA	NA	TGTGCCAGCAGCGTAGATGCCAGGGTTTTCTATGGCTACACCTTC	CASSVDARVFYGYTF
TRBV19	TRBJ2-1	17	TRBD2	NA	TGTGCCAGTAGTATAGCTACCCTAGCGGGAAGGTACAATGAGCAGTTCTTC	CASSIATLAGRYNEQFF
TRBV7-2	TRBJ2-2	14	NA	few	TGTGCCAGCAGCCCCGGGTTGCTCACCGGGGAGCTGTTTTTT	CASSPGLLTGELFF
TRBV29-1	TRBJ2-3	15	TRBD2	few	TGCAGCGCCAAACTGACTAGCGGGAGCACAGATACGCAGTATTTT	CSAKLTSGSTDTQYF
TRBV28	TRBJ2-2	14	NA	NA	TGTGCCAGCACATCGGGACAACACACCGGGGAGCTGTTTTTT	CASTSGQHTGELFF
TRBV18	TRBJ1-1	15	NA	few	TGTGCCAGCTCACCCACCGGGGTGAGATCCACTGAAGCTTTCTTT	CASSPTGVRSTEAFF
TRBV30	TRBJ2-3	13	NA	NA	TGTGCCTGGCGGGCCCCGGGGACAGATACGCAGTATTTT	CAWRAPGTDTQYF
TRBV6-5	TRBJ2-7	12	TRBD1	NA	TGTGCCACCCGGACAGGGTCATACGAGCAGTACTTC	CATRTGSYEQYF
TRBV19	TRBJ2-2	16	NA	NA	TGTGCCAGTAGTCCGACAGGACGGGCGAACACCGGGGAGCTGTTTTTT	CASSPTGRANTGELFF
TRBV6-6	TRBJ1-1	14	NA	NA	TGTGCCAGCAGTCAGGAGGGTTCGAACACTGAAGCTTTCTTT	CASSQEGSNTEAFF
TRBV7-2	TRBJ2-5	13	NA	NA	TGTGCCAGCAGCTTAACGACTCAAGAGACCCAGTACTTC	CASSLTTQETQYF
TRBV29-1	TRBJ2-5	12	NA	NA	TGCAGCGTCCAGCAATCCGGGGAGACCCAGTACTTC	CSVQQSGETQYF
TRBV2	TRBJ1-2	12	NA	few	TGTGCCAGCAGTATAACAGGGTTTGGCTACACCTTC	CASSITGFGYTF
TRBV7-2	TRBJ2-7	15	TRBD2	few	TGTGCCAGCAGGCCAGGAGGGACTAGCGAATACGAGCAGTACTTC	CASRPGGTSEYEQYF
TRBV27	TRBJ2-4	15	NA	few	TGTGCCAGCAGTTTAGGGGCCGGGGCCAAAAACATTCAGTACTTC	CASSLGAGAKNIQYF
TRBV7-2	TRBJ2-7	15	TRBD1	NA	TGTGCCAGCAGCTTAGTATGGCAGGGGGCTTACGAGCAGTACTTC	CASSLVWQGAYEQYF
TRBV4-2	TRBJ2-2	14	NA	NA	TGTGCCAGCAGCCAAGATCTTCGTACCGGGGAGCTGTTTTTT	CASSQDLRTGELFF
TRBV9	TRBJ1-1	17	NA	NA	TGTGCCAGCAGCGTAGGCGCTAGAGGAGGGGTTATTACTGAAGCTTTCTTT	CASSVGARGGVITEAFF
TRBV18	TRBJ2-5	15	NA	NA	TGTGCCAGCTCCTCCGAGACAGGCTACCAAGAGACCCAGTACTTC	CASSSETGYQETQYF
TRBV4-3	TRBJ1-4	15	NA	few	TGCGCCAGCAGCCAAGAGGCTTGGGGAGGGGAAAAACTGTTTTTT	CASSQEAWGGEKLFF